A selection of T cell receptor beta chains follows, all from one sample in a study of radiotherapy plus CTLA-4 blockade in lung cancer. Assay used: immunoSEQ multiplex PCR; TCRdb lists only in-frame clones, some missing. The top ten hold approximately 7.2% of the sample, which has 130,000 or so clones, just under 90% seen once. The sequencing used peripheral blood, collected from a patient treated with radiotherapy plus ipilimumab. These receptors were taken from a human donor with non-small cell lung cancer that progressed on radiotherapy plus ipilimumab. CDR3s include the opening cysteine and the closing phenylalanine or tryptophan. The D gene is left open where the match is weak. The size field is filled for only some rows; it gives once, few, many or a size class.

v_call: TRBV30
clone_size: .
j_call: TRBJ1-1
d_call: .
cdr3_aa: CAWSGTHGGGAFF
cdr3_nt: TGTGCCTGGAGTGGGACCCACGGGGGGGGAGCTTTCTTT

v_call: TRBV7-9
clone_size: .
j_call: TRBJ1-1
d_call: .
cdr3_aa: CASRASNSLNTEAFF
cdr3_nt: TGTGCCAGCAGAGCTTCCAACAGTTTGAACACTGAAGCTTTCTTT

v_call: TRBV7-9
clone_size: few
j_call: TRBJ1-5
d_call: .
cdr3_aa: CASSFSSNQPQHF
cdr3_nt: TGTGCCAGCAGCTTCAGTAGCAATCAGCCCCAGCATTTT

v_call: TRBV14
clone_size: .
j_call: TRBJ1-2
d_call: .
cdr3_aa: CASSQDHYGYTF
cdr3_nt: TGTGCCAGCAGCCAAGACCATTATGGCTACACCTTC

v_call: TRBV5-8
clone_size: .
j_call: TRBJ1-1
d_call: TRBD1
cdr3_aa: CASSRGPGQGSEAFF
cdr3_nt: TGTGCCAGCAGCAGGGGACCGGGACAGGGTTCTGAAGCTTTCTTT

v_call: TRBV2
clone_size: .
j_call: TRBJ1-2
d_call: .
cdr3_aa: CASTERSVGSYGYTF
cdr3_nt: TGTGCCAGCACCGAAAGGTCTGTTGGTAGCTATGGCTACACCTTC

v_call: TRBV12-5
clone_size: .
j_call: TRBJ2-1
d_call: .
cdr3_aa: CASALRGGNNEQFF
cdr3_nt: TGTGCTAGTGCTTTACGGGGCGGGAACAATGAGCAGTTCTTC

v_call: TRBV5-1
clone_size: .
j_call: TRBJ2-3
d_call: .
cdr3_aa: CASSLGRSDTQYF
cdr3_nt: TGCGCCAGCAGCTTGGGCCGGTCAGATACGCAGTATTTT

v_call: TRBV10-3
clone_size: .
j_call: TRBJ2-7
d_call: TRBD1
cdr3_aa: CAIRPKSGTGSDEQYF
cdr3_nt: TGTGCCATCAGGCCCAAATCCGGGACAGGGAGTGACGAGCAGTACTTC

v_call: TRBV5-1
clone_size: .
j_call: TRBJ2-3
d_call: .
cdr3_aa: CASSRVGSTDTQYF
cdr3_nt: TGCGCCAGCAGCCGTGTGGGCAGCACAGATACGCAGTATTTT

v_call: TRBV6-6
clone_size: .
j_call: TRBJ2-3
d_call: .
cdr3_aa: CASDGNRDTQYF
cdr3_nt: TGTGCCAGCGACGGGAACAGGGATACGCAGTATTTT

v_call: TRBV5-6
clone_size: .
j_call: TRBJ2-1
d_call: TRBD1
cdr3_aa: CASSPDRDEQFF
cdr3_nt: TGTGCCAGCAGCCCAGACAGGGATGAGCAGTTCTTC

v_call: TRBV11-3
clone_size: .
j_call: TRBJ2-5
d_call: .
cdr3_aa: CASSPPNDVETQYF
cdr3_nt: TGTGCCAGCAGTCCCCCGAATGATGTAGAGACCCAGTACTTC

v_call: TRBV2
clone_size: once
j_call: TRBJ2-2
d_call: TRBD1
cdr3_aa: CASGYSTGAGELFF
cdr3_nt: TGTGCCAGCGGATACTCGACAGGGGCCGGGGAGCTGTTTTTT

v_call: TRBV5-6
clone_size: .
j_call: TRBJ2-7
d_call: TRBD1
cdr3_aa: CASSFTGQGAEQYF
cdr3_nt: TGTGCCAGCAGCTTTACGGGACAGGGGGCCGAGCAGTACTTC

v_call: TRBV30
clone_size: .
j_call: TRBJ1-4
d_call: .
cdr3_aa: CAWSHGSNEKLFF
cdr3_nt: TGTGCCTGGAGTCACGGAAGTAATGAAAAACTGTTTTTT

v_call: TRBV9
clone_size: once
j_call: TRBJ2-3
d_call: .
cdr3_aa: CASTPGGYTDTQYF
cdr3_nt: TGTGCCAGCACCCCGGGCGGTTACACAGATACGCAGTATTTT

v_call: TRBV18
clone_size: .
j_call: TRBJ2-7
d_call: TRBD2
cdr3_aa: CASSPRSGRSYEQYF
cdr3_nt: TGTGCCAGCTCACCACGTAGCGGGAGGAGTTACGAGCAGTACTTC

v_call: TRBV5-6
clone_size: .
j_call: TRBJ2-7
d_call: .
cdr3_aa: CASSPGSYEQYF
cdr3_nt: TGTGCCAGCAGCCCGGGCTCCTACGAGCAGTACTTC

v_call: TRBV2
clone_size: .
j_call: TRBJ1-1
d_call: .
cdr3_aa: CASSALRQLSEAFF
cdr3_nt: TGTGCCAGCAGCGCACTTAGACAGTTGAGTGAAGCTTTCTTT

v_call: TRBV4-2
clone_size: once
j_call: TRBJ2-3
d_call: .
cdr3_aa: CASSQDNVIGPGADTQYF
cdr3_nt: TGTGCCAGCAGCCAAGATAACGTCATAGGCCCGGGGGCAGATACGCAGTATTTT

v_call: TRBV2
clone_size: .
j_call: TRBJ2-2
d_call: .
cdr3_aa: CASSGAGTNTGELFF
cdr3_nt: TGTGCCAGCAGTGGGGCGGGAACGAACACCGGGGAGCTGTTTTTT

v_call: TRBV6-1
clone_size: .
j_call: TRBJ2-1
d_call: TRBD2
cdr3_aa: CASSLAGTSYNEQFF
cdr3_nt: TGTGCCAGCAGCCTAGCGGGAACTTCCTACAATGAGCAGTTCTTC

v_call: TRBV7-6
clone_size: .
j_call: TRBJ1-1
d_call: TRBD1
cdr3_aa: CASSLAQTGGTEAFF
cdr3_nt: TGTGCCAGCAGCTTAGCGCAAACAGGGGGCACTGAAGCTTTCTTT

v_call: TRBV28
clone_size: few
j_call: TRBJ1-1
d_call: .
cdr3_aa: CATRPAGPTEAFF
cdr3_nt: TGTGCCACTCGACCGGCGGGGCCCACTGAAGCTTTCTTT

v_call: TRBV11-2
clone_size: .
j_call: TRBJ2-2
d_call: TRBD1
cdr3_aa: CASSSRRGQGYTGELFF
cdr3_nt: TGTGCCAGCAGCTCTAGGCGGGGACAGGGTTACACCGGGGAGCTGTTTTTT

v_call: TRBV14
clone_size: .
j_call: TRBJ2-1
d_call: .
cdr3_aa: CASSRRLGDNNEQFF
cdr3_nt: TGTGCCAGCAGCCGTCGGCTCGGCGATAACAATGAGCAGTTCTTC

v_call: TRBV5-1
clone_size: few
j_call: TRBJ2-7
d_call: .
cdr3_aa: CASSVGDYEQYF
cdr3_nt: TGCGCCAGCAGCGTGGGGGACTACGAGCAGTACTTC

v_call: TRBV5-1
clone_size: .
j_call: TRBJ2-7
d_call: .
cdr3_aa: CASSPPGSFYEQYF
cdr3_nt: TGCGCCAGCAGCCCACCCGGTAGCTTCTACGAGCAGTACTTC

v_call: TRBV6-1
clone_size: .
j_call: TRBJ1-3
d_call: .
cdr3_aa: CASINPPGGNTIYF
cdr3_nt: TGTGCCAGCATTAATCCGCCTGGAGGAAACACCATATATTTT

v_call: TRBV20-1
clone_size: few
j_call: TRBJ1-3
d_call: .
cdr3_aa: CSAPDLNTIYF
cdr3_nt: TGCAGTGCGCCCGACCTAAACACCATATATTTT

v_call: TRBV6-1
clone_size: .
j_call: TRBJ1-2
d_call: .
cdr3_aa: CASSGHGDGYTF
cdr3_nt: TGTGCCAGCAGTGGCCATGGGGATGGCTACACCTTC

v_call: TRBV7-9
clone_size: .
j_call: TRBJ1-2
d_call: .
cdr3_aa: CASSLYGSYYGYTF
cdr3_nt: TGTGCCAGCAGCTTATATGGCAGCTACTATGGCTACACCTTC

v_call: TRBV2
clone_size: once
j_call: TRBJ2-5
d_call: TRBD2
cdr3_aa: CASSGGGWETQYF
cdr3_nt: TGTGCCAGCAGTGGGGGGGGTTGGGAGACCCAGTACTTC

v_call: TRBV19
clone_size: .
j_call: TRBJ1-5
d_call: TRBD1
cdr3_aa: CASQPDRDPGQPQHF
cdr3_nt: TGTGCCAGCCAGCCCGACAGGGATCCTGGCCAGCCCCAGCATTTT

v_call: TRBV7-3
clone_size: .
j_call: TRBJ2-3
d_call: .
cdr3_aa: CASSPEVGADTQYF
cdr3_nt: TGTGCCAGCAGCCCTGAGGTTGGGGCAGATACGCAGTATTTT

v_call: TRBV27
clone_size: .
j_call: TRBJ2-7
d_call: TRBD2
cdr3_aa: CASSLSWPGDYNEQYF
cdr3_nt: TGTGCCAGCAGTTTATCGTGGCCCGGGGACTATAACGAGCAGTACTTC

v_call: TRBV30
clone_size: .
j_call: TRBJ1-1
d_call: .
cdr3_aa: CAWSGQAGTEAFF
cdr3_nt: TGTGCCTGGAGTGGCCAGGCGGGCACTGAAGCTTTCTTT

v_call: TRBV19
clone_size: .
j_call: TRBJ1-2
d_call: .
cdr3_aa: CASSIPRYGYTF
cdr3_nt: TGTGCCAGTAGTATACCAAGGTATGGCTACACCTTC

v_call: TRBV18
clone_size: .
j_call: TRBJ1-2
d_call: TRBD1
cdr3_aa: CASSSGQGALPYGYTF
cdr3_nt: TGTGCCAGCTCATCCGGACAGGGGGCTCTACCTTATGGCTACACCTTC

v_call: TRBV6-5
clone_size: .
j_call: TRBJ1-5
d_call: TRBD1
cdr3_aa: CASSTGGQPQHF
cdr3_nt: TGTGCCAGCAGTACAGGGGGTCAGCCCCAGCATTTT

v_call: TRBV13
clone_size: .
j_call: TRBJ1-3
d_call: TRBD1
cdr3_aa: CASTGGSGNTIYF
cdr3_nt: TGTGCCAGCACAGGGGGTTCTGGAAACACCATATATTTT

v_call: TRBV18
clone_size: .
j_call: TRBJ1-2
d_call: .
cdr3_aa: CASSPLQGSGGYTF
cdr3_nt: TGTGCCAGCTCACCACTTCAGGGAAGCGGAGGCTACACCTTC

v_call: TRBV7-8
clone_size: .
j_call: TRBJ2-1
d_call: .
cdr3_aa: CASSLEGNILGEQFF
cdr3_nt: TGTGCCAGCAGCTTAGAAGGAAATATCTTGGGTGAGCAGTTCTTC

v_call: TRBV15
clone_size: once
j_call: TRBJ2-2
d_call: TRBD2
cdr3_aa: CATRRGLAGGGTGELFF
cdr3_nt: TGTGCCACCAGACGAGGACTAGCGGGGGGGGGCACCGGGGAGCTGTTTTTT

v_call: TRBV6-5
clone_size: once
j_call: TRBJ1-2
d_call: .
cdr3_aa: CASSVSGRRNYGYTF
cdr3_nt: TGTGCCAGCAGCGTTTCCGGTAGGAGAAACTATGGCTACACCTTC

v_call: TRBV10-2
clone_size: few
j_call: TRBJ2-7
d_call: .
cdr3_aa: CASSDSSYEQYF
cdr3_nt: TGCGCCAGCAGTGACTCCTCCTACGAGCAGTACTTC

v_call: TRBV6-1
clone_size: .
j_call: TRBJ2-7
d_call: TRBD2
cdr3_aa: CASSRTSGVAYEQYF
cdr3_nt: TGTGCCAGCAGTCGGACTAGCGGGGTGGCCTACGAGCAGTACTTC

v_call: TRBV7-2
clone_size: .
j_call: TRBJ2-2
d_call: TRBD2
cdr3_aa: CASSLAMGGANTGELFF
cdr3_nt: TGTGCCAGCAGCTTAGCGATGGGAGGGGCGAACACCGGGGAGCTGTTTTTT

v_call: TRBV7-8
clone_size: .
j_call: TRBJ1-2
d_call: .
cdr3_aa: CASSLGSRVGYTF
cdr3_nt: TGTGCCAGCAGCTTAGGCTCCCGTGTAGGCTACACCTTC

v_call: TRBV6-1
clone_size: .
j_call: TRBJ2-7
d_call: .
cdr3_aa: CATKGLREPPGEQYF
cdr3_nt: TGTGCCACCAAGGGACTCCGGGAGCCCCCGGGCGAGCAGTACTTC

v_call: TRBV6-1
clone_size: .
j_call: TRBJ1-5
d_call: .
cdr3_aa: CASSEAGGQPQHF
cdr3_nt: TGTGCCAGCAGTGAAGCTGGCGGCCAGCCCCAGCATTTT

v_call: TRBV5-1
clone_size: once
j_call: TRBJ2-7
d_call: TRBD2
cdr3_aa: CASSLAVTSGRASYEQYF
cdr3_nt: TGCGCCAGCAGCTTGGCCGTCACTAGCGGGAGGGCCTCCTACGAGCAGTACTTC